This T cell receptor beta chain was documented in a study of CXCR3-negative and CXCR3-positive naive CD8 T cells. Turning to the study itself: The TRB read total, about 130 million, broke down to about 1.5 +/- 0.3 million reads per library.

Libraries were UMI-labeled 5' RACE TRB cDNA. TCRdb reprocessed the 5' RACE reads and reports one entry per CDR3 protein, with no DNA. This sample lists some 120,000 distinct CDR3 sequences; its ten largest clones have 0.35% to 0.4%. General study findings and limits: Naive cells positive for CXCR3 carried more hydrophobic TRB CDR3s than CXCR3-negative ones.

The CDR3 contains 13 residues. The germline CDR1 and CDR2 sequences are SGHDT and YYEEEE. With respect to this clonotype: Antigen: not known.

The naive CD8+ gate required CD45RO-CCR7+CD27+CD95- phenotype. This receptor was taken from a human donor in good health. Some clones in this sample may be carry-over from other donors' samples. The chain recombines TRBV5-6 with TRBJ2-7; TCRdb designates TRBD2, a call that cannot be tested without DNA. What was sequenced was naive CXCR3+ CD8+ T cells from blood. Stated subset: CD45RO-CCR7+CD27+CD95- naive CD8+ T cells expressing CXCR3 (TNR3+). The CDR3: CASTLGVSHEQYF. The entire variable domain, with the rest obtained from reference TRBV5-6 and TRBJ2-7, is as follows: DAGVTQSPTHLIKTRGQQVTLRCSPKSGHDTVSWYQQALGQGPQFIFQYYEEEERQRGNFPDRFSGHQFPNYSSELNVNALLLGDSALYLCASTLGVSHEQYFGPGTRLTVT.